A selection of T cell receptor beta chains follows, all from one sample in a study of CD8 T cells in Susac syndrome. TCRdb ran MiXCR on the immunoSEQ multiplex PCR reads and lists one entry per CDR3 protein. The data hold 150,000 to 200,000 distinct CDR3 sequences, with 90% to 95% observed a single time. What was sequenced was CD4+ T cells from PBMCs. All receptors come from a human donor with Susac syndrome. Each CDR3 is given without its conserved first and last residue. Fields, in order: J gene, V gene, CDR3 protein.

>TRBJ2-2|TRBV25-1
ASSGTSGALRSLELF
>TRBJ1-2|TRBV4-3
ASSQDYQEGYGYT
>TRBJ1-4|TRBV15
ATSPRVGAKLF
>TRBJ1-6|TRBV5-1
ASSPGQIGSPLH
>TRBJ2-1|TRBV29-1
SVESPAGQGPYEQF
>TRBJ1-1|TRBV18
ASSPPYMNTEAF
>TRBJ1-6|TRBV27
ASSFWTGTNSPLH
>TRBJ1-5|TRBV12-3/TRBV12-4
ASSLVGGDRKSDQPQH
>TRBJ2-5|TRBV5-1
ASSPLMDWETQY
>TRBJ1-1|TRBV7-2
ASSPDTGIYEAF
>TRBJ2-1|TRBV12-3/TRBV12-4
ASSPYSSGGANNEQF
>TRBJ1-2|TRBV4-2
ASSRVGEVYGYT
>TRBJ2-2|TRBV6-2/TRBV6-3
ASSYSNLGTGELF
>TRBJ1-2|TRBV5-6
ASSLGSRGSNYGYT
>TRBJ2-2|TRBV5-4
ASSWDSSTGELF
>TRBJ2-3|TRBV20-1
SAGGPDTQY
>TRBJ2-5|TRBV12-3/TRBV12-4
ASSSAGSYQETQY
>TRBJ2-3|TRBV20-1
SARDRLAGFSTQY
>TRBJ2-5|TRBV6-5
ASSRLESQETQY
>TRBJ2-5|TRBV9
ASSAGTSGGQETQY
>TRBJ2-5|TRBV7-3
ASSSREEKRETQY
>TRBJ2-5|TRBV29-1
SVAGGLKTQY
>TRBJ2-7|TRBV5-6
ASALVAGRSEQY
>TRBJ2-3|TRBV20-1
SAVSGGAGDTQY
>TRBJ2-1|TRBV6-2/TRBV6-3
ASSSLLAGGRYEQF
>TRBJ2-2|TRBV19
ASSMGLGTGELF
>TRBJ2-7|TRBV4-1
ASSQDLPGTYEQY
>TRBJ2-7|TRBV3-1
ASSHIAGSSYEQY
>TRBJ2-5|TRBV20-1
SARDSGGGTQY
>TRBJ2-1|TRBV6-5
ASSYGGGAQDEQF
>TRBJ2-5|TRBV2
ASSRDRFGPQY
>TRBJ2-3|TRBV5-6
ASGYRDSITDTQY
>TRBJ2-5|TRBV12-5
ASGTPGVALYQETQY
>TRBJ1-4|TRBV5-1
ASSLEGSSDEKLF
>TRBJ1-2|TRBV12-3/TRBV12-4
ASSPGSNGYT
>TRBJ2-1|TRBV12-3/TRBV12-4
ASTWGRGYNEQF
>TRBJ2-6|TRBV7-8
ASSYLDSNGANVLT
>TRBJ2-5|TRBV20-1
SARVAGTIQETQY
>TRBJ1-6|TRBV7-8
ASNAGTSWGSPLH